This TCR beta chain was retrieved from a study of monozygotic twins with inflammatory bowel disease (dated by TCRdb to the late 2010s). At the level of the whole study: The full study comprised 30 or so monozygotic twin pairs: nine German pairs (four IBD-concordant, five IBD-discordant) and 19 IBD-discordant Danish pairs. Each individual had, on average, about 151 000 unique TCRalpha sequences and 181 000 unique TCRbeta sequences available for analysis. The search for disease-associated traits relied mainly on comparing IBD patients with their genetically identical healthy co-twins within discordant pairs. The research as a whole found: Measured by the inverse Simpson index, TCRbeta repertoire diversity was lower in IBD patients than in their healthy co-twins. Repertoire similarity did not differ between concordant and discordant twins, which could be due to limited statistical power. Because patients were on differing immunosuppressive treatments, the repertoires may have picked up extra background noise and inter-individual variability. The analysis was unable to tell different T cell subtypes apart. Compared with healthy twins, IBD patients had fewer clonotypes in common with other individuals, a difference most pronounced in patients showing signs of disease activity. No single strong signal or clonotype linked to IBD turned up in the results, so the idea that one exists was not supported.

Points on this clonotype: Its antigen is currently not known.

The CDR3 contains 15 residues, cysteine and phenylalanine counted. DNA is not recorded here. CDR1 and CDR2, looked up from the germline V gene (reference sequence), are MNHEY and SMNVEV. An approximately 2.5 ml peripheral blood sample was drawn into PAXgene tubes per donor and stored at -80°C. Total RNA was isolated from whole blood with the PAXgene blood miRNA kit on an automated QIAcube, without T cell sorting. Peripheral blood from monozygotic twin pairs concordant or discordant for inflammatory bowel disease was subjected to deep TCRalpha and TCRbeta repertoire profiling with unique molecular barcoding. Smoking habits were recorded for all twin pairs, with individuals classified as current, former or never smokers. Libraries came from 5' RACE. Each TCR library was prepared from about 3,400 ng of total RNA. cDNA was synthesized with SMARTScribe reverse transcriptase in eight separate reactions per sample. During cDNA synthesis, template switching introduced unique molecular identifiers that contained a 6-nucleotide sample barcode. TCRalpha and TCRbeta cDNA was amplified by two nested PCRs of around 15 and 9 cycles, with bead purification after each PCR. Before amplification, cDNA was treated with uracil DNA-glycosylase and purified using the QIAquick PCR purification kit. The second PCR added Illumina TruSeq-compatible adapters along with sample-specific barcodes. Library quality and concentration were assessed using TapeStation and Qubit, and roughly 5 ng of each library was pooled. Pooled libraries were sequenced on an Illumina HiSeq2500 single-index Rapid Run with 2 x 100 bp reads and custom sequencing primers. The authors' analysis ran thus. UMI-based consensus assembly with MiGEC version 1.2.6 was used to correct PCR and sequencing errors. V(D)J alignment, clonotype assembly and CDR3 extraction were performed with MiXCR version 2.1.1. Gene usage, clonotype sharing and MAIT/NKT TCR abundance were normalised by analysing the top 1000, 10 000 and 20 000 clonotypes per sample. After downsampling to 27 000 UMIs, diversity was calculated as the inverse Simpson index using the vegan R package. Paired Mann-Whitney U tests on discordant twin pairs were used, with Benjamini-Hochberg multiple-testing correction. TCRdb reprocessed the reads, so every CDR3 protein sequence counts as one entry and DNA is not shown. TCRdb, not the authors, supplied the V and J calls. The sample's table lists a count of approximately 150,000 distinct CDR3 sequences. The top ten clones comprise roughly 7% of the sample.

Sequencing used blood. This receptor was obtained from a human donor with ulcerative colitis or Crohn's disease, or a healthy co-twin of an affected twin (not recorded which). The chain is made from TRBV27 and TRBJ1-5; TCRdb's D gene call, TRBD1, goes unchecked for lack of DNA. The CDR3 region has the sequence CASSLSFQGGRPQHF.